A single sample gave rise to the 31 T cell receptor beta chains below, sequenced in a study of blood T cells in healthy people across ages. Then a second PCR, running about 6 to 11 cycles, was carried out with a sample-barcoded 5' primer and a J-beta primer mix. TCRdb re-derived calls from the 5' RACE reads in MiXCR, one entry per CDR3 protein. The sample holds fewer than 1.5 million distinct CDR3 sequences, 40% to 50% seen once. Material for sequencing was blood. These receptors were collected from a woman younger than 30 in good health.

This clonotype was counted only a few times. The chain has TRBV6-5 and TRBJ2-1; the match to TRBD2 covers 7 bases. This CDR3 has 15 residues. The junction had 5 bases not matched to a gene; V was cut back by 2 bases and J by 4 bases. The germline CDR1 and CDR2 sequences are MNHEY and SVGAGI. The DNA of the CDR3 is TGTGCCAGCAGTTACGGCAGCGGGGTATACAATGAGCAGTTCTTC. As protein: CASSYGSGVYNEQFF.

The chain couples TRBV20-1 to TRBJ2-3, with 8 nucleotides matching TRBD1. CDR3 length equals 17 residues. CDR1 is DFQATT, CDR2 SNEGSKA, per germline (reference sequence). V lost 6 bases, J lost 0 bases, and 14 bases stayed unmatched. CDR3 sequence (DNA): TGCAGTGCCCCTCCGGGACAGGCAATCTCTAGCACAGATACGCAGTATTTT. This sequence encodes CSAPPGQAISSTDTQYF.

The chain links TRBV6-5 to TRBJ2-5; 15 bases are shared with TRBD2. CDR1 and CDR2 (germline): MNHEY, SVGAGI. The CDR3 has 16 amino acids. After removal of 5 bases from V and 5 bases from J, the junction contained 6 bases not matched to a gene. Here the CDR3 reads CASSRGLAGGLETQYF. The CDR3, as DNA: TGTGCCAGCAGTCGGGGACTAGCGGGGGGACTGGAGACCCAGTACTTC.

The J gene is TRBJ2-5, the V gene TRBV27; D is possibly TRBD1 or TRBD2 (6 bases each). The CDR3 covers 14 residues. Trimming removed 4 bases from V and 11 bases from J, with 20 bases in between. Germline lookup yields CDR1 MNHEY and CDR2 SMNVEV (reference sequence). CDR3 nucleotide sequence: TGTGCCAGCAGTTCTAGGGGGGCCCACAATGAGCAGTACTTC. As protein: CASSSRGAHNEQYF.

As for this clonotype: A much bigger clone sits one base away, suggesting this may be a read error. The chain couples TRBV10-3 to TRBJ2-3; 7 bases are shared with TRBD1. The junction had 7 bases not matched to a gene; V was cut back by 5 bases and J by 2 bases. From germline, CDR1 is ENHRY and CDR2 SYGVKD. The CDR3 covers 15 residues. CDR3 region: CAISQETGNTDTQYF. The CDR3 DNA follows: TGTGCCATCAGTCAGGAGACAGGGAACACAGATACGCAGTATTTT.

The chain uses TRBV2 and TRBJ2-3; D is ambiguous. CDR1 is SNHLY and CDR2 is FYNNEI in the germline V gene. Trimming shortened V by 2 bases and J by 6 bases, and 12 bases separated the two germline ends. The CDR3 runs to 14 residues. CDR3 region: CASSESALPDTQYF. CDR3 nucleotides: TGTGCCAGCAGTGAAAGTGCCCTCCCGGATACGCAGTATTTT.

This clonotype was detected a few times. This chain connects TRBV20-1 to TRBJ2-1; 10 nucleotides match TRBD2. The CDR3 has 16 amino acids. With 2 bases clipped from V and 4 bases from J, the junction kept 8 bases outside the gene matches. CDR1 DFQATT and CDR2 SNEGSKA come from the germline V gene (reference sequence). The CDR3 loop reads CSARSALAGGYNEQFF. CDR3 bases: TGCAGTGCTAGATCGGCCTTAGCGGGAGGTTACAATGAGCAGTTCTTC.

This clonotype turned up a few times. This rearrangement joins TRBV7-3 to TRBJ2-5, with TRBD1 matching 7 bases. Germline assignment: CDR1 SGHTA and CDR2 FQGTGA. The CDR3 runs to 15 residues. With V trimmed by 5 bases and J by 2 bases, 8 bases remained unmatched. CDR3 in amino acids: CASSQSTGIQETQYF. In DNA, the CDR3 is TGTGCCAGCAGCCAATCGACAGGGATTCAAGAGACCCAGTACTTC.

The chain combines TRBV5-1 with TRBJ2-7; TRBD2 matches at 8 bases. The junction had 16 bases not matched to a gene; V was cut back by 3 bases and J by 2 bases. Germline-derived CDR1 and CDR2 are SGHRS and YFSETQ. There are 18 residues in the CDR3. DNA of the CDR3: TGCGCCAGCAGCTCCTTCCCGGGACTCACTAGCGGTACCTACGAGCAGTACTTC. As protein: CASSSFPGLTSGTYEQYF.

The chain recombines TRBV9 with TRBJ2-7, with TRBD1 identical over 9 bases. The J call is doubtful: the DNA matches TRBJ2-5 better. CDR1 is SGDLS and CDR2 is YYNGEE in the germline V gene. The length of the CDR3 is 15 residues. CDR3 DNA sequence: TGTGCCAGCAGCGCCCGACTCGACAGGGGGGAGACCCAGTACTTC. Its translation: CASSARLDRGETQYF.

The chain combines TRBV4-2 with TRBJ2-3, with 8 bases identical to TRBD2. J lost 3 bases, V lost 8 bases, and 10 bases had no gene match. Germline V gives CDR1 LGHNA, CDR2 YNFKEQ. This CDR3 has 15 amino acids. For the CDR3, the DNA is TGTGCCAGCCTTCAAAGCGGGAGATCGACAGATACGCAGTATTTT. Translated, it gives CASLQSGRSTDTQYF.

The chain is built from TRBV25-1 and TRBJ1-4; no clear D gene. Per the germline V gene, CDR1 is MGHDK and CDR2 is SYGVNS. The CDR3 spans 15 residues. V lost 6 bases and J 3 bases, leaving 14 bases between the germline ends. Here the CDR3 DNA reads TGTGCCAGCAGGCCGTCGACTCCCTCTAATGAAAAACTGTTTTTT. Translated: CASRPSTPSNEKLFF.

The rearrangement links TRBV7-8 to TRBJ1-2; D gene uncertain. Trimming shortened V by 0 bases and J by 8 bases, and 7 bases separated the two germline ends. From germline, CDR1 is SGHVS and CDR2 FQNEAQ. The CDR3 spans 12 residues. The CDR3 loop reads CASSLANQGYTF. In nucleotides, the CDR3 is TGTGCCAGCAGCTTAGCGAATCAAGGCTACACCTTC.

The genes are TRBV6-5 and TRBJ2-1, with TRBD2 as a possible D gene (5 bases). Germline lookup yields CDR1 MNHEY and CDR2 SVGAGI. The length of the CDR3 is 11 residues. V lost 8 bases and J lost 4, with 6 bases in between. This CDR3 reads CASEGYNEQFF. CDR3 DNA sequence: TGTGCCAGCGAGGGTTACAATGAGCAGTTCTTC.

The rearrangement joins TRBV15 to TRBJ2-7; 9 positions agree with TRBD1. Germline lookup yields CDR1 LNHNV and CDR2 YYDKDF (reference sequence). With V trimmed by 0 bases and J by 0 bases, 6 bases remained unmatched. The CDR3 has 17 amino acids. In DNA, the CDR3 is TGTGCCACCAGCAGAGATCAAGGGACAGGGAGCTCCTACGAGCAGTACTTC. This gives the protein CATSRDQGTGSSYEQYF.

This chain uses TRBV28 with TRBJ1-1; no definite D call. The CDR3 has 13 residues. CDR1 and CDR2 (germline): MDHEN, SYDVKM. The ends were cut back, 2 bases at V and 0 bases at J, with 4 bases in the middle. The CDR3 reads CASSLKVNTEAFF. For the CDR3, the DNA is TGTGCCAGCAGTTTAAAGGTGAACACTGAAGCTTTCTTT.

CDR3 DNA: TGTGCCAGCAGTTCCCGTCGCGGGGGGTCCTACAATGAGCAGTACTTC. Residues: CASSSRRGGSYNEQYF. This sequence joins TRBV12-3 or TRBV12-4 and TRBJ2-1; TRBD2 matches 8 bases. Judging by the DNA end, TRBJ2-7 fits better; the J call may be wrong. The CDR3 spans 16 residues.

V and J are TRBV12-3 or TRBV12-4 and TRBJ2-3; D is perhaps TRBD2 (6 bases). V lost 1 base to trimming and J lost 2 bases, with 13 bases between them. The CDR3 is made up of 16 amino acids. DNA for the CDR3: TGTGCCAGCAGTTTAGTCAGGGACTTACTCACAGATACGCAGTATTTT. It is translated as CASSLVRDLLTDTQYF.

This clonotype was seen a few times. This chain connects TRBV5-1 to TRBJ2-5; possibly TRBD1 or TRBD2 for D (5 bases each). The DNA end is a closer match to TRBJ2-7, so the J assignment may be wrong. The CDR3 contains 15 residues. Per germline, CDR1 SGHRS and CDR2 YFSETQ. CDR3 amino acids: CASSLIGTISYEQYF. In DNA, the CDR3 is TGCGCCAGCAGCTTAATCGGGACGATATCGTACGAGCAGTACTTC.

V usage is TRBV7-6 and J usage is TRBJ2-1, with 7 positions matching TRBD2. Losses at the gene ends were 4 bases for V and 7 bases for J; bases not matched to a gene: 13. Germline lookup yields CDR1 SGHVS and CDR2 FNYEAQ. The CDR3 consists of 16 residues. CDR3 in amino acids: CASSSGTTSKGNEQFF. For the CDR3, the DNA is TGTGCCAGCAGCTCCGGGACTACAAGCAAGGGTAATGAGCAGTTCTTC.

The table lists this clonotype with a few counts. The chain carries TRBV10-3 and TRBJ1-2; D unclear. Between the trimmed V and J ends, which lost 1 base and 4 bases, there was a span of 10 bases. CDR1 is ENHRY, CDR2 SYGVKD, per germline. CDR3 length equals 14 residues. DNA for the CDR3: TGTGCCATCAGTGAGTTAGAGGGTCCCTATGGCTACACCTTC. Translated, it gives CAISELEGPYGYTF.

This clonotype was counted at least ten times. The rearrangement uses TRBV4-1 and TRBJ2-2, with a possible D match to TRBD2 (5 bases). The V gene's germline CDR1 is MGHRA and CDR2 YSYEKL. This CDR3 spans 18 amino acids. V was clipped by 2 bases and J by 7 bases, with 23 bases between them. The CDR3 coding sequence is TGCGCCAGCAGCCAATCTCCTACTAGTTTTCGAGCAGACGGGGAGCTGTTTTTT. It specifies CASSQSPTSFRADGELFF.

This clonotype was seen a few times. The chain couples TRBV3-1 to TRBJ2-7; TRBD2 might be the D (6 bases). CDR3 length: 11 amino acids. Deletions cut 6 bases from V and 6 bases from J, with 9 bases between. Per germline, CDR1 LGHDT and CDR2 YNNKEL (reference sequence). The CDR3: CASRSGVEQYF. CDR3 coding DNA: TGTGCCAGCAGGTCGGGGGTCGAGCAGTACTTC.

This chain links TRBV27 with TRBJ1-3; 7 positions match TRBD1. With V trimmed by 6 bases and J by 0 bases, 5 bases remained unmatched. The CDR3 runs to 15 residues. Germline V gene lookup returns CDR1 MNHEY and CDR2 SMNVEV (reference sequence). The CDR3 sequence is CASREGQYSGNTIYF. The CDR3 nucleotides read TGTGCCAGCAGGGAGGGACAGTACTCTGGAAACACCATATATTTT.

The chain carries TRBV3-1 and TRBJ2-2; D perhaps matches TRBD2 (5 bases). The germline CDR1 and CDR2 sequences are LGHDT and YNNKEL (reference sequence). This CDR3 region has 14 residues. Trimming took 2 bases from V and 6 from J, leaving 10 bases between them. Here the CDR3 DNA reads TGTGCCAGCAGCCAAAACATCGGGGCCGGGGAGCTGTTTTTT. It yields the protein CASSQNIGAGELFF.

The chain couples TRBV14 to TRBJ2-5; D gene uncertain. The V end was cut by 0 bases, the J end by 1 base, with 18 bases between. CDR3 length: 18 residues. Germline V gene lookup returns CDR1 SGHDN and CDR2 FVKESK. This chain's CDR3 is CASSQDQSDLPLQETQYF. The CDR3 region has the DNA TGTGCCAGCAGCCAAGATCAGTCAGATCTTCCCCTCCAAGAGACCCAGTACTTC.

CDR3 DNA sequence: TGCGCCAGCAGCCACCCGGACAGGGTCACCTACGAGCAGTACTTC. It specifies CASSHPDRVTYEQYF. The chain has TRBV4-1 and TRBJ2-7, with 8 bases that match TRBD1. Per the germline V gene, CDR1 is MGHRA and CDR2 is YSYEKL. The V and J ends lost 3 bases and 2 bases, in that order; junction bases with no gene match: 6. This CDR3 contains 15 residues.

The CDR3 region has the DNA TGCGCCAGCACTGGGAGGGGTAGCTCCTACGAGCAGTACTTC. Translating gives CASTGRGSSYEQYF. J is TRBJ2-7 and V is TRBV5-1; 7 bases fit TRBD2. CDR1 and CDR2 (germline): SGHRS, YFSETQ. The CDR3 consists of 14 residues. V trimming: 6 bases; J trimming: 0 bases; junction bases outside the gene matches: 6.

This clonotype showed up just a few times. The gene calls are TRBV4-1 and TRBJ2-5, with 8 bases that match TRBD1. The closer fit of TRBJ2-7 to the DNA end suggests the J call may be wrong. CDR1 and CDR2 (germline): MGHRA, YSYEKL. This CDR3 spans 15 amino acids. CDR3 sequence reads: CASSQDRGRGYEQYF. The DNA for the CDR3 is TGCGCCAGCAGCCAAGACAGGGGGCGCGGGTACGAGCAGTACTTC.

The chain employs TRBV5-1 and TRBJ2-3; no reliable D call. From germline, CDR1 is SGHRS and CDR2 YFSETQ. The CDR3 has 13 amino acids. V lost 1 base and J lost 3, with 6 bases in between. The CDR3 DNA is TGCGCCAGCAGCTTGTCAGTTACAGATACGCAGTATTTT. Translation: CASSLSVTDTQYF.

The chain employs TRBV12-3 or TRBV12-4 and TRBJ2-3, with TRBD2 matching over 12 bases. V lost 6 bases, J lost 1 base, and 8 bases stayed unmatched. The CDR3 is 17 amino acids. The CDR3 is CASRTTSGGLGTDTQYF. The DNA of the CDR3 is TGTGCCAGCAGGACAACTAGCGGGGGGCTAGGCACAGATACGCAGTATTTT.